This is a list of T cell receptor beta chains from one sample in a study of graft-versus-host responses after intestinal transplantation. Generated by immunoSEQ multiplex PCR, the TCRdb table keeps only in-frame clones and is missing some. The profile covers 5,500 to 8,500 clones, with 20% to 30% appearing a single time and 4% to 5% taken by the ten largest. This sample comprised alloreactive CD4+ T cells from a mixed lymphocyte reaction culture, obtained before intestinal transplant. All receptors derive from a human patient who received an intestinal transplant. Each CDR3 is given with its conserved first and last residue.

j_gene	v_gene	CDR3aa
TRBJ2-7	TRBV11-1	CASSAGGPLTEQYF
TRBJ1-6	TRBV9	CASSVGGGSSYNSPLHF
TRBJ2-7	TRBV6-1	CASSPGLAIRVQYF
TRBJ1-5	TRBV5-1	CASTSGGRNQPQHF
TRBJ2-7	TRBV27	CASRIWTGSYEQYF
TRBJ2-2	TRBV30	CAWIKLAGGELFF
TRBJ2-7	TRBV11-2	CASSPNASGLGGEQYF
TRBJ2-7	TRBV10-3	CAISGAGGYEQYF
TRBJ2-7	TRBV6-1	CASSGQGIGEQYF
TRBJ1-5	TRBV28	CASSLRGQNNQPQHF
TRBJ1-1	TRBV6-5	CASSYLGAGTEAFF
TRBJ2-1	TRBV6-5	CASSYGLANNEQFF
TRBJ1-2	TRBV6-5	CASSLPDYGYTF
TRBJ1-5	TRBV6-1	CASSDSQGSNRNQPQHF
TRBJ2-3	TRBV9	CASSVSGTEYTQYF
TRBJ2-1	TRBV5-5	CASSFLRQQKWGEQFF
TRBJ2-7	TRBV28	CASSLGAGGPVYEQYF
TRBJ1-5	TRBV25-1	CASSEAGGLHQPQHF
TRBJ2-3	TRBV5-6	CASSLGLAGQDTQYF
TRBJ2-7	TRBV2	CASSRARTYEQYF
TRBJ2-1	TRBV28	CASSLEGARNEQFF
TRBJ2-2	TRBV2	CASSELGEYTGELFF
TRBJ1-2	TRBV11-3	CASSFLTGSDVYTF
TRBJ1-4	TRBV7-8	CASSLEQATNEKLFF
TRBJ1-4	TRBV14	CASSQDLRNEKLFF
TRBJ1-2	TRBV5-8	CASSFRSGARYGYTF
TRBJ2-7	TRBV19	CASSIRGSEQYF
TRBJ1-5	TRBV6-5	CASSYQGNQPQHF
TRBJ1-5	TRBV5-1	CASSLEGGSNQPQHF
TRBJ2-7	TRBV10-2	CASSESPRDYSYEQYF
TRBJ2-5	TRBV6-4	CARLPEASQQETQYF
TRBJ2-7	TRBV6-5	CASSYQGQGSDEQYF
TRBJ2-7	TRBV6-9	CASSYGRGTTYEQYF
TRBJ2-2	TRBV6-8	CASSYFRTTGELFF
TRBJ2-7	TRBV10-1	CASSERSGTKSYEQYF
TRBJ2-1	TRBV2	CASSEIYYLAVEGNEQFF
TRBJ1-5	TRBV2	CASRETGTSNQPQHF
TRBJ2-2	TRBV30	CPIQGLAVTGELFF
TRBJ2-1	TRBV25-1	CASSEKRGLAGLNEQFF
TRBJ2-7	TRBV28	CASSNGGMPYEQYF
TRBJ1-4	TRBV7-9	CASSFFGLTGTGEKLFF
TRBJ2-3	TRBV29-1	CSVALVADTQYF
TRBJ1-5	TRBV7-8	CASSLKGYNQPQHF